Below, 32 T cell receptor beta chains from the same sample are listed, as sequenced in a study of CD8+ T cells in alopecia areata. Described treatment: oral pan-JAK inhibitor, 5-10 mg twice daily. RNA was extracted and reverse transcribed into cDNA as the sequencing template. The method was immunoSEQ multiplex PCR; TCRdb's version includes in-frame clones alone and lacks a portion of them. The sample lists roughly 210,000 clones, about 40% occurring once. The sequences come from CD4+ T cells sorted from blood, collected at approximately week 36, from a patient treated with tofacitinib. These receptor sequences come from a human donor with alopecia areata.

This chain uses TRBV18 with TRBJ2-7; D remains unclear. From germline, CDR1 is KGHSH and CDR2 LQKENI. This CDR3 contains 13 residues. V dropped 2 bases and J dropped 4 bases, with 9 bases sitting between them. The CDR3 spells CASSPSPGYEQYF. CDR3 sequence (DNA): TGTGCCAGCTCACCATCTCCCGGATACGAGCAGTACTTC.

The CDR3 loop reads CASSVASRSGLRDEQYF. CDR3 coding DNA: TGTGCCAGCAGCGTAGCCTCTAGGTCGGGGCTTAGGGACGAGCAGTACTTC. V and J are TRBV9 and TRBJ2-7; D is tentatively TRBD1 or TRBD2 (5 bases each). Between the trimmed V and J ends, which lost 0 bases and 5 bases, there was a span of 21 bases. The CDR3 has 17 amino acids. Germline-derived CDR1 and CDR2 are SGDLS and YYNGEE.

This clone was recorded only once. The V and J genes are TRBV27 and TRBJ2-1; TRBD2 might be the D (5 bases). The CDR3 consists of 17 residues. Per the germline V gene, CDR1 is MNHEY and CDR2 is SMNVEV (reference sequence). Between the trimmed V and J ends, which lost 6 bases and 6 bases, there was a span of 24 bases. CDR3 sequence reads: CASSQTRTLRSSNEQFF. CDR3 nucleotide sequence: TGTGCCAGCAGCCAGACTCGGACTCTTAGGTCATCCAATGAGCAGTTCTTC.

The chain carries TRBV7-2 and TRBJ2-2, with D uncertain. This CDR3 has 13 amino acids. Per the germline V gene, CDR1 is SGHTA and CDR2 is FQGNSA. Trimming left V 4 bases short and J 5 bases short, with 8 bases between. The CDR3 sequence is CASSSEVTGELFF. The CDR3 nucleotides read TGTGCCAGCAGCTCTGAAGTTACCGGGGAGCTGTTTTTT.

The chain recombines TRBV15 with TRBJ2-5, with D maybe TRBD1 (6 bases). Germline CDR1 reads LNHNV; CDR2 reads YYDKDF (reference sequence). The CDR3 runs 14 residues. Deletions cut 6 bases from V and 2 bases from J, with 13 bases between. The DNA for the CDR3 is TGTGCCACCAGTGGGACACCGCCTCAAGAGACCCAGTACTTC. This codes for CATSGTPPQETQYF.

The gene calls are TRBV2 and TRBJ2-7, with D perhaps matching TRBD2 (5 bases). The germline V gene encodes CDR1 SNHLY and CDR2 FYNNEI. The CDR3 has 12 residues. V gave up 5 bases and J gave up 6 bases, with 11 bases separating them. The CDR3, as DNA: TGTGCCAGCAGTATACTAGGTTTCGAGCAGTACTTC. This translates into CASSILGFEQYF.

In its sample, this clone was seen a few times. CDR3 coding DNA: TGTGCCAGCAGTCCTGGACGTACCGATACGCAGTATTTT. It encodes CASSPGRTDTQYF. The chain is built from TRBV28 and TRBJ2-3; no clear D. The CDR3 sequence is 13 residues long. Trimming left V 5 bases short and J 6 bases short, with 12 bases between. Germline CDR1 is MDHEN and CDR2 is SYDVKM. Combining the CDR3 with reference TRBV28 and TRBJ2-3 gives the whole variable domain DVKVTQSSRYLVKRTGEKVFLECVQDMDHENMFWYRQDPGLGLRLIYFSYDVKMKEKGDIPEGYSVSREKKERFSLILESASTNQTSMYLCASSPGRTDTQYFGPGTRLTVL.

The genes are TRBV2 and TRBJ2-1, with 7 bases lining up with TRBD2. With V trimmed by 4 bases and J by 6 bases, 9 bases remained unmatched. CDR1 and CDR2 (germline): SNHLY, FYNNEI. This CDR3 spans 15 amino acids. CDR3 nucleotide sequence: TGTGCCAGCAGTGGCCCCCCACTAGCGCCCAATGAGCAGTTCTTC. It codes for CASSGPPLAPNEQFF.

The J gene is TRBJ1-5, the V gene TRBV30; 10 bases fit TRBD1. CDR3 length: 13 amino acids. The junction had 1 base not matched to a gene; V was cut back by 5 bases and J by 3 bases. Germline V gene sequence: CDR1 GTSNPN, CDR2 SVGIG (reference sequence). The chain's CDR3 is CAWGTGDNQPQHF. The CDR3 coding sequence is TGTGCCTGGGGGACAGGGGACAATCAGCCCCAGCATTTT.

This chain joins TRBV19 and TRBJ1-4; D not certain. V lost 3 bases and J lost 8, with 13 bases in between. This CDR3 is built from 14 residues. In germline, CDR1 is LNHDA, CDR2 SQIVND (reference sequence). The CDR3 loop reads CASSIPPGSEKLFF. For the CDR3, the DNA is TGTGCCAGTAGTATCCCGCCAGGATCCGAAAAACTGTTTTTT.

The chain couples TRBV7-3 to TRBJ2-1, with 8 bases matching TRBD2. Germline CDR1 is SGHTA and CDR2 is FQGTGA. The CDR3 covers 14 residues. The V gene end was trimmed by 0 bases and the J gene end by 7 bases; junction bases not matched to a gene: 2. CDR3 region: CASSLTSGSNEQFF. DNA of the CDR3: TGTGCCAGCAGCTTAACCAGCGGGAGTAATGAGCAGTTCTTC.

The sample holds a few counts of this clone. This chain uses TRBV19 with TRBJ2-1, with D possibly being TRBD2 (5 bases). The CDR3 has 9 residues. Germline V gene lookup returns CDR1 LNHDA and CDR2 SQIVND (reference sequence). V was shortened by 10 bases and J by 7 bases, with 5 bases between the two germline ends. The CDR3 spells CATGNEQFF. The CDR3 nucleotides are TGTGCCACGGGAAATGAGCAGTTCTTC.

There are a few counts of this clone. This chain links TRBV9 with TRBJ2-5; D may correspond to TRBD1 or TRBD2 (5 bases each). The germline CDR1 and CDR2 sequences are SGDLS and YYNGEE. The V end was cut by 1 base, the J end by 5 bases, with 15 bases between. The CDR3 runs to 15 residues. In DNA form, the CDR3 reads TGTGCCAGCAGCGTAAGTCCTGTCGAGGGGGAGACCCAGTACTTC. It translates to CASSVSPVEGETQYF.

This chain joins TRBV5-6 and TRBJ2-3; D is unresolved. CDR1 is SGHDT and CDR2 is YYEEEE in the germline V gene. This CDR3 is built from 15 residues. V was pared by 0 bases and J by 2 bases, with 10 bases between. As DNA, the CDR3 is TGTGCCAGCAGCTTGGTTCCAACCTCCACAGATACGCAGTATTTT. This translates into CASSLVPTSTDTQYF.

For the CDR3, the DNA is TGTGCCAGCAGCCCACAGAGGGGGGCGGATACGCAGTATTTT. It yields the protein CASSPQRGADTQYF. The chain couples TRBV7-2 to TRBJ2-3; D is perhaps TRBD1 or TRBD2 (6 bases each). The germline gives CDR1 SGHTA, CDR2 FQGNSA. CDR3 size: 14 residues. V was trimmed by 5 bases and J by 6 bases, leaving 15 bases between them.

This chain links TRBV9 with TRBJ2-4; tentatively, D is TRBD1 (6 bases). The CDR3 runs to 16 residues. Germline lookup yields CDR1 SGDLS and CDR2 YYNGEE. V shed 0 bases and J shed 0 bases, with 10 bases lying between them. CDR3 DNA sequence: TGTGCCAGCAGCGTAGGACAGGAGATAGCCAAAAACATTCAGTACTTC. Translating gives CASSVGQEIAKNIQYF.

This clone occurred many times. The CDR3 nucleotides are TGTGCCAGCAGCGTAGATGACAGGGGTTACTTAGGTGAGCAGTTCTTC. Translated: CASSVDDRGYLGEQFF. V and J are TRBV9 and TRBJ2-1; TRBD1 aligns across 8 bases. Unmatched junction bases numbered 11, after V lost 0 bases and J lost 9 bases. CDR1 is SGDLS and CDR2 is YYNGEE in the germline V gene. The CDR3 sequence is 16 residues long.

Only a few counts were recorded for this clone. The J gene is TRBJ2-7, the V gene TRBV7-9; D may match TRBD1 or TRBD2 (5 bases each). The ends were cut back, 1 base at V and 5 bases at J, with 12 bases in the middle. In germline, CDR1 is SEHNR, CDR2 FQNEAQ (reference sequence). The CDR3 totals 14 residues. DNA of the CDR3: TGTGCCAGCAGCTTAGTGGGGACGGGACACGAGCAGTACTTC. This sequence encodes CASSLVGTGHEQYF.

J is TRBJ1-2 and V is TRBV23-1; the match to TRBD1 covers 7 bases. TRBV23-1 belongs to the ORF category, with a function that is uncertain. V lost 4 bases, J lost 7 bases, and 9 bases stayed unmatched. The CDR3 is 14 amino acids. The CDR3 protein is CASSLPTGRGGYTF. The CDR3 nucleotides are TGCGCCAGCAGTCTCCCGACAGGGAGGGGTGGCTACACCTTC.

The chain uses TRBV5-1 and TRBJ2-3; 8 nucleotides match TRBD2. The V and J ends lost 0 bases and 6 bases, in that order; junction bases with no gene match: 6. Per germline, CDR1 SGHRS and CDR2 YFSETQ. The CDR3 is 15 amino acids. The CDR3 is CASSLGAGVGDTQYF. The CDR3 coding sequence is TGCGCCAGCAGCTTGGGAGCGGGAGTAGGCGATACGCAGTATTTT.

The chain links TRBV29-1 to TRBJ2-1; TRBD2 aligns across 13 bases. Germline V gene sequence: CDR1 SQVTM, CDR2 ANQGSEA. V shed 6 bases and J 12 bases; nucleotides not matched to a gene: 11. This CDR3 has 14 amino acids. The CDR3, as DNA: TGCAGCGTCACCGGGACTAGCGGGACTAAGACGCAGTTCTTC. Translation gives CSVTGTSGTKTQFF.

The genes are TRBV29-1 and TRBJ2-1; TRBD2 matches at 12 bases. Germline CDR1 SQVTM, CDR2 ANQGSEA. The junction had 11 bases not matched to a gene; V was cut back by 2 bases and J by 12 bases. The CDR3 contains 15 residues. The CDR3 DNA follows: TGCAGCGTTGAAAGCTCGACTAGCGGGAGTCTTGGGCAGTTCTTC. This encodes CSVESSTSGSLGQFF.

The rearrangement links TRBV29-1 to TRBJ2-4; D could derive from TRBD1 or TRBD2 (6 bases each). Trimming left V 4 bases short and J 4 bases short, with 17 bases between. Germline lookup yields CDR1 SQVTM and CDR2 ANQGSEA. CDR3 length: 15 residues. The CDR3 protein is CSVGDTGGKKNIQYF. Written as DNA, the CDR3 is TGCAGCGTTGGGGACACTGGGGGGAAAAAAAACATTCAGTACTTC. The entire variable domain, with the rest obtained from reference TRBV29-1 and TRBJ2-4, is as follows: SAVISQKPSRDICQRGTSLTIQCQVDSQVTMMFWYRQQPGQSLTLIATANQGSEATYESGFVIDKFPISRPNLTFSTLTVSNMSPEDSSIYLCSVGDTGGKKNIQYFGAGTRLSVL.

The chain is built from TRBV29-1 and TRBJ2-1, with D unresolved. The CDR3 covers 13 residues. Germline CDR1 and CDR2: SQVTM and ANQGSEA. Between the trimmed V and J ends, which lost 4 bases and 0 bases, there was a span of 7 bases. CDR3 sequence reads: CSVGQFSYNEQFF. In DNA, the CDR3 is TGCAGCGTTGGACAATTCTCCTACAATGAGCAGTTCTTC.

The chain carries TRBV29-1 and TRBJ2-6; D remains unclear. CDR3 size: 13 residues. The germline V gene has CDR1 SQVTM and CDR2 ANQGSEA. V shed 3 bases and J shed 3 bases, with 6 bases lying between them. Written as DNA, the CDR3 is TGCAGCGTTGATGGGGATGGGGCCAACGTCCTGACTTTC. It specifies CSVDGDGANVLTF.

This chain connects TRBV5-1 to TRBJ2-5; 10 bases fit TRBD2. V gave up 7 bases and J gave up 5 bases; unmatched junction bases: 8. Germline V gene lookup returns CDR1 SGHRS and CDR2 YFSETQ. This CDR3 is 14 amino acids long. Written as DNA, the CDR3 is TGCGCCAGCCGACCGGGACTAGCGTCGGAGACCCAGTACTTC. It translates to CASRPGLASETQYF.

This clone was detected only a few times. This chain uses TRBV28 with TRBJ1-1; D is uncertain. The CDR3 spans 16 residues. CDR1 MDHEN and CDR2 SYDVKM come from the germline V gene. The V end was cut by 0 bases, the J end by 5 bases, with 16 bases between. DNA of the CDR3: TGTGCCAGCAGTTTATGGCCGTCGGGAAGAAGAACTGAAGCTTTCTTT. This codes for CASSLWPSGRRTEAFF. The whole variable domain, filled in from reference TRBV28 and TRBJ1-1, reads DVKVTQSSRYLVKRTGEKVFLECVQDMDHENMFWYRQDPGLGLRLIYFSYDVKMKEKGDIPEGYSVSREKKERFSLILESASTNQTSMYLCASSLWPSGRRTEAFFGQGTRLTVV.

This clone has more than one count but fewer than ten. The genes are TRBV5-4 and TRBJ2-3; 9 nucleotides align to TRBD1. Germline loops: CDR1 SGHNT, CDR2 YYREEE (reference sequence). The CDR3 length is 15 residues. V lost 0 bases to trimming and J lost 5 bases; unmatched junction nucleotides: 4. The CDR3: CASSLGGTGRDTQYF. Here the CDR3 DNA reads TGTGCCAGCAGCTTGGGCGGGACAGGGCGAGATACGCAGTATTTT.

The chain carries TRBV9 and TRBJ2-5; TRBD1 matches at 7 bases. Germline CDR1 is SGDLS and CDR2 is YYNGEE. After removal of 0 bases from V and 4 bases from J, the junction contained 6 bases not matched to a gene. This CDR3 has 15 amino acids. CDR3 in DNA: TGTGCCAGCAGCGTAGTCCCAGGGGGAAGAGAGACCCAGTACTTC. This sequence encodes CASSVVPGGRETQYF.

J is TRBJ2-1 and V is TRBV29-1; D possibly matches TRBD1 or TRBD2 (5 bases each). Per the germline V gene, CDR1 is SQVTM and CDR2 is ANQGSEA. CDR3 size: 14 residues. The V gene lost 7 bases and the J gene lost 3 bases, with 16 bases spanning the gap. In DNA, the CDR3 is TGCAGCGCCCCGGGGCGGACACTCTACAATGAGCAGTTCTTC. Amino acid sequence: CSAPGRTLYNEQFF.

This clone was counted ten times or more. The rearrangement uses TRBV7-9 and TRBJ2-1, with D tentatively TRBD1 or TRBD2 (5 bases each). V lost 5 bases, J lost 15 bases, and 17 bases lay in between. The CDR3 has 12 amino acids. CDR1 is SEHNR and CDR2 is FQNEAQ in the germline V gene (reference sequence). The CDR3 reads CASSPSGTTLFF. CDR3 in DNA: TGTGCCAGCAGCCCCTCCGGGACCACGCTGTTCTTC.

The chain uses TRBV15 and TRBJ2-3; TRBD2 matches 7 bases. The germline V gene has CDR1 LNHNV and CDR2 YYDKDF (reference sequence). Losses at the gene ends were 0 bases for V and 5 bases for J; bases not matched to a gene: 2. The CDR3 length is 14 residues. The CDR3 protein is CATSRDRGGDTQYF. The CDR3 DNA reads TGTGCCACCAGCAGAGATCGCGGGGGAGATACGCAGTATTTT.